Presented here are 14 T cell receptor beta chains from one specimen sequenced in a study of T and B cells in COVID-19 patients (TCRdb year 2020). Genomic DNA extracted from blood, in amounts of roughly 230-550 ng, served as the starting material for amplifying TRB repertoires. Sequencing used an Illumina MiSeq. Multiplex PCR with BIOMED2 TRB-A/B primer pools was used to amplify TRB rearrangements. The public reads were reprocessed in TCRdb via fastp at Q25 and MiXCR, keeping in-frame beta chains. Each CDR3 protein gets just one entry, which takes the most common genes and DNA from the rows behind it. The sample data list more than 9,500 distinct CDR3 sequences, and more than 25% of these were observed just once. Together, the top ten hold approximately 26% of the sample. Sample: blood. The receptors originated from a human donor who had recovered from COVID-19.

CDR3 sequence (DNA): TGTGCCAGCAGCCGACTAGCGGGAGGGCCGGGGGAGCAGTACGTC. Translation: CASSRLAGGPGEQYV. The chain links TRBV6-1 to TRBJ2-7; the match to TRBD2 covers 14 bases. Germline V CDR1 and CDR2: MNHNS, SASEGT. After removal of 6 bases from V and 7 bases from J, the junction contained 8 bases not matched to a gene. The length of the CDR3 is 15 residues.

This clonotype was counted between two and nine times. The chain is built from TRBV7-6 and TRBJ2-2, with 7 bases that match TRBD2. The germline gives CDR1 SGHVS, CDR2 FNYEAQ. J lost 3 bases, V lost 4 bases, and 5 bases had no gene match. This CDR3 is built from 15 residues. The CDR3 DNA is TGTGCCAGCAGCTCCCTAGCGGAGTACACCGGGGAGCTGTTTTTT. This encodes CASSSLAEYTGELFF. Filled out from reference TRBV7-6 and TRBJ2-2, the complete variable domain reads GAGVSQSPRYKVTKRGQDVALRCDPISGHVSLYWYRQALGQGPEFLTYFNYEAQQDKSGLPNDRFSAERPEGSISTLTIQRTEQRDSAMYRCASSSLAEYTGELFFGEGSRLTVL.

A remark on this clonotype: A single base separates this from a much larger clone, so it may be a read error. This chain links TRBV12-3 or TRBV12-4 with TRBJ2-2; tentatively, D is TRBD1 (5 bases). This CDR3 is built from 13 residues. V was trimmed by 8 bases and J by 3 bases, leaving 10 bases between them. The CDR3 nucleotides read TGTGCCAGCCCCACGACAGACACCGGGGAGCTGTTTTTT. It translates to CASPTTDTGELFF.

This clonotype was counted at least ten times. The genes are TRBV6-2 or TRBV6-3 and TRBJ2-3; D not certain. CDR3 size: 15 residues. Per the germline V gene, CDR1 is MNHEY and CDR2 is SVGEGT. The germline V and J ends were trimmed by 1 base and 3 bases, with 11 bases remaining between them. As DNA, the CDR3 is TGTGCCAGCAGTTACTTGGGTAGCCCTACAGATACGCAGTATTTT. Protein: CASSYLGSPTDTQYF.

By frequency in the sample, this clonotype is medium-sized. The chain links TRBV6-5 to TRBJ2-3; 8 bases map to TRBD1. This CDR3 contains 16 residues. V shed 3 bases and J 1 base; nucleotides not matched to a gene: 6. Germline lookup yields CDR1 MNHEY and CDR2 SVGAGI. CDR3 amino acids: CASSYVGTGRTDTQYF. In DNA form, the CDR3 reads TGTGCCAGCAGTTATGTGGGGACAGGCCGCACAGATACGCAGTATTTT.

The rearrangement uses TRBV10-3 and TRBJ2-3, with 9 nucleotides matching TRBD1. The CDR3 totals 16 residues. Germline loops: CDR1 ENHRY, CDR2 SYGVKD. The junction had 13 bases not matched to a gene; V was cut back by 8 bases and J by 4 bases. The CDR3, as DNA: TGTGCCATCCGGGGACAGGGTGGGAAAGGTGCAGATACGCAGTATTTT. As protein: CAIRGQGGKGADTQYF.

This chain links TRBV20-1 with TRBJ2-2; 7 bases agree with TRBD2. The CDR3 runs to 14 residues. CDR1 and CDR2 (germline): DFQATT, SNEGSKA (reference sequence). V dropped 3 bases and J dropped 4; count of bases not matched to a gene: 5. The CDR3, as DNA: TGCAGTGCTAGCCGCGGGAGAAGCACCGGGGAGCTGTTTTTT. It specifies CSASRGRSTGELFF.

The chain combines TRBV7-2 with TRBJ2-2, with 9 bases fitting TRBD2. CDR1 and CDR2 from the germline V gene are SGHTA and FQGNSA. There are 16 residues in the CDR3. V trimming: 3 bases; J trimming: 4 bases; junction bases outside the gene matches: 6. CDR3 protein: CASSFSAGGRTGELFF. As DNA, the CDR3 is TGTGCCAGCAGCTTTTCAGCGGGAGGCCGCACCGGGGAGCTGTTTTTT. The full variable domain, with the rest looked up from reference TRBV7-2 and TRBJ2-2, is GAGVSQSPSNKVTEKGKDVELRCDPISGHTALYWYRQSLGQGLEFLIYFQGNSAPDKSGLPSDRFSAERTGGSVSTLTIQRTQQEDSAVYLCASSFSAGGRTGELFFGEGSRLTVL.

This clonotype has only a few counts. This chain uses TRBV18 with TRBJ1-5; perhaps TRBD1 as D (6 bases). The CDR3 spans 13 residues. Germline CDR1 KGHSH, CDR2 LQKENI. The germline V and J ends were trimmed by 7 bases and 6 bases, with 13 bases remaining between them. CDR3 in amino acids: CASLQGKGQPQHF. For the CDR3, the DNA is TGTGCCAGCTTACAGGGTAAGGGTCAGCCCCAGCATTTT.

Comment on this clonotype: This may be a read error: a much more frequent sequence differs by one nucleotide. This chain joins TRBV29-1 and TRBJ1-2, with 7 bases matching TRBD1. The J segment lost 7 bases and the V segment lost 2 bases, leaving 7 bases of the junction unmatched. Germline CDR1 is SQVTM and CDR2 is ANQGSEA. The CDR3 consists of 13 residues. The CDR3 here is CSVESTGHSGYTF. DNA for the CDR3: TGCAGCGTTGAATCGACAGGGCACTCTGGCTACACCTTC.

CDR3 DNA: TGTGCCAGCAGGCGGACGGCATATAATTCACCCCTCCACTTT. It is translated as CASRRTAYNSPLHF. The genes are TRBV6-5 and TRBJ1-6, with unresolved D. V was trimmed by 6 bases and J by 4 bases, leaving 10 bases between them. The germline V gene encodes CDR1 MNHEY and CDR2 SVGAGI. The CDR3 runs to 14 residues.

V is TRBV19 and J is TRBJ2-2; 8 bases are a match to TRBD2. The junction had 10 bases not matched to a gene; V was cut back by 3 bases and J by 7 bases. The germline V gene encodes CDR1 LNHDA and CDR2 SQIVND (reference sequence). This CDR3 is 16 amino acids long. CDR3 bases: TGTGCCAGTAGTATGGTAGCGGGGCCGTTAGGCGGGGAGCTGTTTTTT. This codes for CASSMVAGPLGGELFF. Looking up the rest from reference TRBV19 and TRBJ2-2 gives the full variable domain: DGGITQSPKYLFRKEGQNVTLSCEQNLNHDAMYWYRQDPGQGLRLIYYSQIVNDFQKGDIAEGYSVSREKKESFPLTVTSAQKNPTAFYLCASSMVAGPLGGELFFGEGSRLTVL.

In this sample, this clonotype is medium-sized. The chain joins TRBV13 to TRBJ2-3; the D gene is possibly TRBD2 (5 bases). Per the germline V gene, CDR1 is PRHDT and CDR2 is FYEKMQ (reference sequence). The length of the CDR3 is 14 residues. The V gene lost 4 bases and the J gene lost 2 bases, with 10 bases spanning the gap. The CDR3 is CASSYEGPTDTQYF. The CDR3 nucleotides are TGTGCCAGCAGCTATGAGGGCCCCACAGATACGCAGTATTTT.

This clonotype is labeled medium-sized. The rearrangement links TRBV6-5 to TRBJ2-1, with D possibly matching TRBD2 (5 bases). With 6 bases removed from V and 3 bases from J, the gap between germline ends came to 9 bases. CDR1 MNHEY and CDR2 SVGAGI come from the germline V gene. This CDR3 is built from 13 residues. The CDR3 bases are TGTGCCAGCAGGGCTACTAGCTACAATGAGCAGTTCTTC. Its protein is CASRATSYNEQFF.